This TCR beta chain was captured in a study of T cells after yellow fever vaccination. Study-level background: Those fractions that held only low numbers of cells were prepared using the SMART-Seq v4 Ultra Low Input RNA kit.

TCRdb reprocessed the 5' RACE reads via MiXCR and lists one record per CDR3 protein. This sample has approximately 74,000 distinct CDR3 sequences, with approximately 7.7% found just once. V was clipped by 0 bases and J by 6 bases, with 6 bases between them. Per the germline V gene, CDR1 is SGHNT and CDR2 is YYREEE (reference sequence). CDR3 length: 12 amino acids. At least ten counts were recorded for this clonotype. The material sequenced was CD8+ T cells sorted from PBMCs, taken 5 days after the first yellow fever vaccination. The clonotype originates from a man aged 18-30 years who received the YFV17D yellow fever vaccine. The V gene is TRBV5-4, the J gene TRBJ1-1; D is unclear. The CDR3 loop reads CASSLDLAEAFF. CDR3 nucleotide sequence: TGTGCCAGCAGCTTGGATTTGGCTGAAGCTTTCTTT.